Each of the 8 T cell receptor beta chains below was sequenced from the same sample in a study of blood T cell repertoires in COVID-19. The assay was immunoSEQ multiplex PCR, and TCRdb's table has in-frame clones only and misses some. The data contain some 99,000 clones, 90% of them singletons. The sequenced sample was peripheral blood. All receptors derive from a human donor in a cohort sampled during active COVID-19.

The J gene is TRBJ1-2, the V gene TRBV15; maybe TRBD1 (5 bases). Deletions cut 5 bases from V and 8 bases from J, with 24 bases between. CDR3 length: 16 amino acids. The germline gives CDR1 LNHNV, CDR2 YYDKDF (reference sequence). The CDR3 sequence: CATSGRVWGQGEGYTF. The DNA of the CDR3 is TGTGCCACCAGCGGCCGAGTATGGGGCCAAGGTGAGGGCTACACCTTC.

J is TRBJ1-2 and V is TRBV28; D is undetermined. V lost 7 bases, J lost 6 bases, and 12 bases lay in between. Germline CDR1 and CDR2: MDHEN and SYDVKM. The CDR3 has 12 amino acids. The CDR3, as DNA: TGTGCCAGCACGTATACTCCAAATGGCTACACCTTC. Encoded protein: CASTYTPNGYTF.

The chain is built from TRBV19 and TRBJ1-1; D is unresolved. Per the germline V gene, CDR1 is LNHDA and CDR2 is SQIVND (reference sequence). The V end was cut by 3 bases, the J end by 0 bases, with 5 bases between. The CDR3 runs 13 residues. For the CDR3, the DNA is TGTGCCAGTAGTATCCAAATGAACACTGAAGCTTTCTTT. Encoded protein: CASSIQMNTEAFF.

The chain combines TRBV11-2 with TRBJ1-6, with D hard to call. The CDR3 runs 15 residues. The germline gives CDR1 SGHAT, CDR2 FQNNGV. The V end was cut by 5 bases, the J end by 4 bases, with 12 bases between. CDR3 nucleotide sequence: TGTGCCAGCAGCCCCTTGACAAGTTATAATTCACCCCTCCACTTT. Its translation: CASSPLTSYNSPLHF.

The J gene is TRBJ2-2, the V gene TRBV28, with D possibly being TRBD2 (5 bases). This CDR3 has 12 residues. The V end lost 6 bases, the J end lost 9 bases, and 11 bases lay between the germline ends. Germline assignment: CDR1 MDHEN and CDR2 SYDVKM. The CDR3 sequence: CASRRPGWELFF. The CDR3 DNA follows: TGTGCCAGCAGAAGACCGGGGTGGGAGCTGTTTTTT.

This sequence joins TRBV3-1 (or the pseudogene TRBV3-2) and TRBJ2-7; the D is unclear. Per germline, CDR1 LGHDT and CDR2 YNNKEL (reference sequence). The CDR3 covers 14 residues. The ends were cut back, 4 bases at V and 0 bases at J, with 10 bases in the middle. In DNA form, the CDR3 reads TGTGCCAGCAGCCGCACGCTTAGCTCCTACGAGCAGTACTTC. Protein sequence: CASSRTLSSYEQYF.

The rearrangement uses TRBV7-9 and TRBJ2-5; no definite D call. V dropped 6 bases and J dropped 3 bases, with 8 bases sitting between them. Germline V CDR1 and CDR2: SEHNR, FQNEAQ (reference sequence). This CDR3 contains 12 residues. CDR3 sequence reads: CASRLSKETQYF. The CDR3 DNA reads as TGTGCCAGCAGACTTTCAAAAGAGACCCAGTACTTC.

This chain connects TRBV18 to TRBJ1-2; 8 bases line up with TRBD1. Germline V gene lookup returns CDR1 KGHSH and CDR2 LQKENI. The CDR3 extends over 15 amino acids. V gave up 3 bases and J gave up 8 bases; unmatched junction bases: 11. The CDR3 nucleotides are TGTGCCAGCTCACCCTCGGGACAGGAACTGCGAGGCTACACCTTC. Translation gives CASSPSGQELRGYTF.